Listed below are T cell receptor beta chains from one sample, sequenced in a study of blood T cell repertoires in COVID-19. The protocol was immunoSEQ multiplex PCR, while the TCRdb copy is restricted to in-frame clones and leaves out a portion. Here the sample spans hundreds of thousands of clones, about 87% being singletons. Sequencing used peripheral blood. These receptors came from a woman aged 45-65 years with COVID-19, enrolled during active disease. The CDR3 runs from the conserved cysteine through the conserved F or W. The D gene is left open where the match is weak. Clone size is stated in some rows and not others, as once, few, many or a class when expanded.

V,J,D,size,CDR3,DNA
TRBV2,TRBJ2-5,NA,NA,CASELRKETQYF,TGTGCCAGCGAACTTAGAAAAGAGACCCAGTACTTC
TRBV5-5,TRBJ2-5,NA,NA,CASSLGGGIQETQYF,TGTGCCAGCAGCTTGGGTGGGGGGATCCAAGAGACCCAGTACTTC
TRBV5-6,TRBJ2-5,NA,NA,CASSFRVFSVETQYF,TGTGCCAGCAGCTTTCGGGTTTTCTCTGTAGAGACCCAGTACTTC
TRBV9,TRBJ1-1,TRBD1,many,CASSARDRPNTEAFF,TGTGCCAGCAGCGCCAGGGACAGGCCGAACACTGAAGCTTTCTTT
TRBV11-3,TRBJ2-5,TRBD2,NA,CASSPRLAAPQTQYF,TGTGCCAGCAGCCCCCGGCTAGCGGCCCCTCAGACCCAGTACTTC
TRBV7-9,TRBJ1-1,NA,many,CASSWYQGLAFF,TGTGCCAGCAGCTGGTACCAGGGACTAGCTTTCTTT
TRBV5-1,TRBJ2-7,NA,NA,CASSPDGGPGEQYF,TGCGCCAGCAGCCCGGACGGGGGGCCGGGGGAGCAGTACTTC
TRBV18,TRBJ1-4,NA,NA,CASSLAVATNEKLFF,TGTGCCAGCTCCCTCGCAGTGGCCACTAATGAAAAACTGTTTTTT
TRBV7-7,TRBJ2-2,NA,NA,CASSLEERTGELFF,TGTGCCAGCAGCTTAGAGGAGAGAACCGGGGAGCTGTTTTTT
TRBV6-4,TRBJ2-3,TRBD2,NA,CASSDWLLAGGPMSTDTQYF,TGTGCCAGCAGTGACTGGTTACTAGCGGGAGGGCCAATGAGCACAGATACGCAGTATTTT
TRBV7-3,TRBJ1-2,TRBD1,NA,CASSIKGGQGGYTF,TGTGCCAGCAGCATTAAGGGGGGACAGGGTGGCTACACCTTC
TRBV5-4,TRBJ2-1,NA,few,CASSLDRAVAEQFF,TGTGCCAGCAGCTTGGATCGTGCAGTCGCCGAGCAGTTCTTC
TRBV11-3,TRBJ1-1,TRBD1,NA,CASSHRQGNAEAFF,TGTGCCAGCAGCCATAGACAGGGGAACGCTGAAGCTTTCTTT
TRBV11-2,TRBJ1-2,TRBD1,NA,CASSTPRDRATNYGYTF,TGTGCCAGCAGCACGCCCCGAGACAGGGCTACTAACTATGGCTACACCTTC
TRBV29-1,TRBJ2-1,NA,NA,CSVVGGTRQGNEQFF,TGCAGCGTTGTTGGTGGGACTCGACAAGGCAATGAGCAGTTCTTC
TRBV24-1,TRBJ2-7,NA,once,CATSDPGTGAYEQYF,TGTGCCACCAGTGATCCTGGGACTGGAGCCTACGAGCAGTACTTC
TRBV12-3/TRBV12-4,TRBJ2-3,NA,NA,CASSFSLADTQYF,TGTGCCAGCAGTTTCTCCCTAGCTGATACGCAGTATTTT
TRBV3-1/TRBV3-2,TRBJ2-1,TRBD2,NA,CASSPRTSGSYNEQFF,TGTGCCAGCAGCCCCAGGACTAGCGGGAGTTACAATGAGCAGTTCTTC
TRBV9,TRBJ2-3,NA,NA,CASSVVEISTDTQYF,TGTGCCAGCAGCGTAGTGGAGATAAGCACAGATACGCAGTATTTT
TRBV3-1/TRBV3-2,TRBJ2-4,TRBD1,once,CASSQAGQVNIQYF,TGTGCCAGCAGCCAAGCAGGACAGGTCAACATTCAGTACTTC
TRBV24-1,TRBJ2-5,NA,few,CATSDLRDTHQETQYF,TGTGCCACCAGTGATCTCCGGGACACCCACCAAGAGACCCAGTACTTC
TRBV4-3,TRBJ2-1,TRBD2,NA,CASSQVTSGRAYEQFF,TGCGCCAGCAGCCAAGTGACTAGCGGGAGGGCCTATGAGCAGTTCTTC
TRBV12-3/TRBV12-4,TRBJ1-2,NA,NA,CAWRKGGGYTF,TGTGCCTGGCGGAAGGGAGGCGGCTACACCTTC